This is a list of T cell receptor beta chains from one sample in a study of blood T cell repertoires in COVID-19. The assay was immunoSEQ multiplex PCR, and TCRdb's table has in-frame clones only and misses some. The table lists about 270,000 clones, 85% to 90% of them singletons. Sequences were obtained from PBMCs or T cells enriched from blood (not recorded which). The receptors were sampled from a woman under 40 with acute COVID-19. Both conserved end residues are part of each CDR3. A D gene is named only where the DNA matches it firmly. Part of the rows lack a size; the others show once, few, many or a class for expanded clones.

j_call,d_call,v_call,clone_size,cdr3_nt,cdr3_aa
TRBJ1-4,NA,TRBV24-1,NA,TGTGCCACTAGCGGGAGAGAGGACGGTGAAAAACTGTTTTTT,CATSGREDGEKLFF
TRBJ2-7,NA,TRBV19,NA,TGTGCCAGTAGTATTGGGGCCGAGGATGGATACTACGAGCAGTACTTC,CASSIGAEDGYYEQYF
TRBJ2-3,TRBD2,TRBV5-1,NA,TGCGCCAGCAGCTACCCCTTTGCTGGGGAGGGAGCGCCCAGCACAGATACGCAGTATTTT,CASSYPFAGEGAPSTDTQYF
TRBJ2-2,TRBD2,TRBV2,NA,TGTGCCAGCAGAGGGAGGGAGGTCACCGGGGAGCTGTTTTTT,CASRGREVTGELFF
TRBJ1-3,TRBD1,TRBV5-1,NA,TGCGCCAGCAGCAGGGCAGGACAGGGGCCTGGAAACACCATATATTTT,CASSRAGQGPGNTIYF
TRBJ2-5,NA,TRBV18,NA,TGTGCCAGCTCACCCCTTAGAGATGCTGAGACCCAGTACTTC,CASSPLRDAETQYF
TRBJ2-1,TRBD2,TRBV19,NA,TGTGCCAGTAGCGGAGGGCTAGCGGGAGTTTTTGGTGAGCAGTTCTTC,CASSGGLAGVFGEQFF
TRBJ2-7,TRBD2,TRBV10-3,NA,TGTGCCATCAGCACAAGCCCTCGGGAGGGCCCCTACGAGCAGTACTTC,CAISTSPREGPYEQYF
TRBJ1-1,NA,TRBV6-5,NA,TGTGCCAGCAGTTCCCCAAAGAACACTGAAGCTTTCTTT,CASSSPKNTEAFF
TRBJ2-1,TRBD1,TRBV7-9,NA,TGTGCCAGCAGCTCAGCAGGGGGAGAGCAGTTCTTC,CASSSAGGEQFF
TRBJ1-6,TRBD1,TRBV27,NA,TGTGCCAGCAGTTTAGCGTCAGGGGGCGGGAATTCACCCCTCCACTTT,CASSLASGGGNSPLHF
TRBJ1-1,NA,TRBV28,NA,TGTGCCAGCAGTAAGACCCCCCCAGCAGGGAAGAGGCCGAACACTGAAGCTTTCTTT,CASSKTPPAGKRPNTEAFF
TRBJ1-1,TRBD1,TRBV28,NA,TGTGCCAGCAGTCGATACGCGGACAGGGGGCGGGCTAACACTGAAGCTTTCTTT,CASSRYADRGRANTEAFF
TRBJ2-3,TRBD2,TRBV11-3,NA,TGTGCCAGCAGCTTAAATCTAGCGGGGATCACAGATACGCAGTATTTT,CASSLNLAGITDTQYF
TRBJ2-4,NA,TRBV24-1,NA,TGTGCCACCAGTGAGGGACAACCGGGCATTCAGTACTTC,CATSEGQPGIQYF
TRBJ2-7,NA,TRBV27,once,TGTGCCAGCAGTTCTACTAGCACCTACGAGCAGTACTTC,CASSSTSTYEQYF
TRBJ1-1,NA,TRBV6-4,NA,TGTGCCAGCAGTGTCCAGGAGGGCACTGAAGCTTTCTTT,CASSVQEGTEAFF
TRBJ2-7,TRBD2,TRBV4-1,NA,TGCGCCAGCAGCCAAGGTACGACTAGCGGGAGACTGGGAGAGCAGTACTTC,CASSQGTTSGRLGEQYF
TRBJ2-7,NA,TRBV6-5,few,TGTGCCAGCAGGGATACAGGGACCTACGAGCAGTACTTC,CASRDTGTYEQYF
TRBJ1-5,NA,TRBV6-2/TRBV6-3,once,TGTGCCAGCAGTGACAATACAGGCTGGGGCAGCAATCAGCCCCAGCATTTT,CASSDNTGWGSNQPQHF
TRBJ1-2,NA,TRBV5-4,NA,TGTGCCAGCAGCTCCCCAGAATGGGCGGCGAGAGGGTATGGCTACACCTTC,CASSSPEWAARGYGYTF
TRBJ2-7,NA,TRBV6-5,NA,TGTGCCAGCAGTTACGGGACTGAGGGAGACGAGCAGTACTTC,CASSYGTEGDEQYF
TRBJ1-1,NA,TRBV29-1,NA,TGCAGCGCAGTTAGCCAGGGAAACACTGAAGCTTTCTTT,CSAVSQGNTEAFF
TRBJ2-5,NA,TRBV28,NA,TGTGCCAGCAGCGTGGTAGGAGCACAAGAGACCCAGTACTTC,CASSVVGAQETQYF
TRBJ2-2,NA,TRBV9,once,TGTGCCAGCAGCGTAGCCGGCGGGGAGCTGTTTTTT,CASSVAGGELFF
TRBJ2-1,TRBD2,TRBV7-9,NA,TGTGCCAGCAGCTTAGCAAATAGCGGGATTCACAATGAGCAGTTCTTC,CASSLANSGIHNEQFF
TRBJ2-2,TRBD2,TRBV9,NA,TGTGCCAGCAGCGTAGAGACTAGCTTGGGAACCGGGGAGCTGTTTTTT,CASSVETSLGTGELFF
TRBJ2-7,TRBD1,TRBV15,NA,TGTGCCACCAGCACTGGGACAGGGAGCTCCTACGAGCAGTACTTC,CATSTGTGSSYEQYF
TRBJ1-4,NA,TRBV24-1,NA,TGTGCCACCAGTGATTTGCTAGGTAACGAAAAACTGTTTTTT,CATSDLLGNEKLFF
TRBJ2-2,TRBD2,TRBV3-1/TRBV3-2,NA,TGTGCCAGCAGCCAAGAAAACGGGAGGGCCGTCGGGGAGCTGTTTTTT,CASSQENGRAVGELFF
TRBJ1-1,NA,TRBV3-1/TRBV3-2,NA,TGTGCCAGCAGCCAATATAGTACTGAAGCTTTCTTT,CASSQYSTEAFF
TRBJ1-2,NA,TRBV13,NA,TGTGCCAGCAACCCAGGTCAGGGTATGTTGTCTGGCTACACCTTC,CASNPGQGMLSGYTF
TRBJ2-5,TRBD2,TRBV11-1,NA,TGTGCCAGCAGCTTCGGGGGGGGAGAGACCCAGTACTTC,CASSFGGGETQYF
TRBJ2-1,TRBD1,TRBV19,NA,TGTGCCAGTAGTAACACAGGGGGCGCGTACAATGAGCAGTTCTTC,CASSNTGGAYNEQFF
TRBJ2-1,NA,TRBV7-8,NA,TGTGCCAGCAGCAGTGGGGCTATCCTATACAATGAGCAGTTCTTC,CASSSGAILYNEQFF